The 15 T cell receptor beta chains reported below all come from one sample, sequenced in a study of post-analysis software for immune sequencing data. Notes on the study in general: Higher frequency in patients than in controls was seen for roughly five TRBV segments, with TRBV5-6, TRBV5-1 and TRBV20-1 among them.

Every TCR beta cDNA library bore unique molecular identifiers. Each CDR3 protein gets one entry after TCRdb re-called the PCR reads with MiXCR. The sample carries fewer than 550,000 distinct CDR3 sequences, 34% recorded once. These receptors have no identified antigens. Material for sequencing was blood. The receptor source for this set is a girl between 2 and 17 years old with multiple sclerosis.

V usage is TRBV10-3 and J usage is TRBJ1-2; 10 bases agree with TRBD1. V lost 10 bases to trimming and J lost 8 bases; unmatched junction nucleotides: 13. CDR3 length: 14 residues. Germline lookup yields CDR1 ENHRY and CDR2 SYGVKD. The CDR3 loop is CATAGTGDFGGYTF. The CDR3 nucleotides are TGTGCCACCGCCGGGACAGGGGATTTCGGGGGCTACACCTTC.

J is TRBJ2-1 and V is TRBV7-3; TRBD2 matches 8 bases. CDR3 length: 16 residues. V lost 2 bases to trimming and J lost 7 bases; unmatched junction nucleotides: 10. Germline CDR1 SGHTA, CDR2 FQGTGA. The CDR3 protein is CASSLVSGGLRNEQFF. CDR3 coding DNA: TGTGCCAGCAGCTTAGTTTCGGGGGGGCTCAGAAATGAGCAGTTCTTC.

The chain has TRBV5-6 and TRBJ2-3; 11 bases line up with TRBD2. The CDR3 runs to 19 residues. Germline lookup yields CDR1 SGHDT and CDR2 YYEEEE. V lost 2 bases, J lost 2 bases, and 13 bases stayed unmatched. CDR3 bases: TGTGCCAGCAGCTTTTTACTAGCGGGGGACTTCGACTACACAGATACGCAGTATTTT. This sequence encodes CASSFLLAGDFDYTDTQYF.

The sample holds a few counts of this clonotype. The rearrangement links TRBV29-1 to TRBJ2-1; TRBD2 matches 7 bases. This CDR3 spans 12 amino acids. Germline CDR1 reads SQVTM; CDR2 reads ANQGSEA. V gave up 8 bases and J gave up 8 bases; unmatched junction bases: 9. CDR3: CSIHLAGDEQFF. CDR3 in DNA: TGCAGCATCCACCTGGCGGGGGATGAGCAGTTCTTC.

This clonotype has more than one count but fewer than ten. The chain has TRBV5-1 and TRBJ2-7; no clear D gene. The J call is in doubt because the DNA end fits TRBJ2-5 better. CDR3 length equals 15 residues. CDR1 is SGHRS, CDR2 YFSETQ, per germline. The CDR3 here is CASSLQGRLGETQYF. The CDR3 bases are TGCGCCAGCAGCCTCCAAGGACGCCTGGGTGAGACCCAGTACTTC.

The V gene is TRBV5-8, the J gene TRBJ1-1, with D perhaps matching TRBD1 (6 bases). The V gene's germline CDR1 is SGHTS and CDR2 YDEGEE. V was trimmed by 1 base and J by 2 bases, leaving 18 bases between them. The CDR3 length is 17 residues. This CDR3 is CASSLFRGVILNTEAFF. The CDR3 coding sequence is TGTGCCAGCAGCTTGTTCAGGGGAGTCATCCTAAACACTGAAGCTTTCTTT.

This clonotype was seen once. Written as DNA, the CDR3 is TGTGCCAGCAGTGATGACAGGCGTGAATTAAACGAGCAGTACTTC. Protein sequence: CASSDDRRELNEQYF. The rearrangement uses TRBV27 and TRBJ2-7; TRBD1 might be the D (6 bases). This CDR3 region has 15 residues. Trimming stripped 5 bases from V and 5 bases from J, with 19 bases between. The germline gives CDR1 MNHEY, CDR2 SMNVEV (reference sequence).

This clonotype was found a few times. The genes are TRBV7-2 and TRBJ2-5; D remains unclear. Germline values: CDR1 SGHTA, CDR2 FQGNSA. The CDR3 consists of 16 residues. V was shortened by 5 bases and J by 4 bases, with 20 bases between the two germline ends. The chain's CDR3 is CASSPNVPGLRETQYF. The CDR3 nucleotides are TGTGCCAGCAGCCCTAACGTCCCCGGGCTCAGAGAGACCCAGTACTTC.

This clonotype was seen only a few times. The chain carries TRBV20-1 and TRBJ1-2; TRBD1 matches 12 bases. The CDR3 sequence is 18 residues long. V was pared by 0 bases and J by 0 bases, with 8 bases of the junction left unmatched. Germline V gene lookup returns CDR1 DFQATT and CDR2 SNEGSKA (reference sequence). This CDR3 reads CSARDSGTGGLANYGYTF. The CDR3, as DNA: TGCAGTGCTAGAGATAGTGGGACAGGGGGCTTGGCTAACTATGGCTACACCTTC.

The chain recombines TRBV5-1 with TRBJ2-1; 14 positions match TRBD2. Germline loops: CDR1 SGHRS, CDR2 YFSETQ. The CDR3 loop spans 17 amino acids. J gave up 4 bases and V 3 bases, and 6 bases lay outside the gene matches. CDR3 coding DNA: TGCGCCAGCAGCTCTCAGGGACTAGCGGGAGCATACAATGAGCAGTTCTTC. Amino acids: CASSSQGLAGAYNEQFF.

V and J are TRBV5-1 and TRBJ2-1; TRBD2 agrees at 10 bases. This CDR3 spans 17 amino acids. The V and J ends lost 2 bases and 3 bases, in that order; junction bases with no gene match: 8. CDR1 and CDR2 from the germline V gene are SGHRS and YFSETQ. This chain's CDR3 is CASSFFSSSGGYNEQFF. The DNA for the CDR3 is TGCGCCAGCAGCTTTTTTTCGTCTAGCGGGGGCTACAATGAGCAGTTCTTC. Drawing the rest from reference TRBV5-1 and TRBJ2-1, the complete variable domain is KAGVTQTPRYLIKTRGQQVTLSCSPISGHRSVSWYQQTPGQGLQFLFEYFSETQRNKGNFPGRFSGRQFSNSRSEMNVSTLELGDSALYLCASSFFSSSGGYNEQFFGPGTRLTVL.

CDR3 protein: CASSLVGIGYGYTF. CDR3 in DNA: TGTGCCAGCAGCCTTGTTGGTATAGGCTATGGCTACACCTTC. This chain connects TRBV12-3 or TRBV12-4 to TRBJ1-2; D unresolved. V lost 6 bases and J 4 bases, leaving 15 bases between the germline ends. The CDR3 runs to 14 residues.

As DNA, the CDR3 is TGTGCCAGCAGCTTAAGTTCCCTAGAGACCCAGTACTTC. Amino acids: CASSLSSLETQYF. The V and J genes are TRBV7-9 and TRBJ2-5; D is unresolved. Looked up from germline, CDR1 is SEHNR and CDR2 is FQNEAQ (reference sequence). CDR3 length: 13 amino acids. Trimming left V 2 bases short and J 4 bases short, with 8 bases between.

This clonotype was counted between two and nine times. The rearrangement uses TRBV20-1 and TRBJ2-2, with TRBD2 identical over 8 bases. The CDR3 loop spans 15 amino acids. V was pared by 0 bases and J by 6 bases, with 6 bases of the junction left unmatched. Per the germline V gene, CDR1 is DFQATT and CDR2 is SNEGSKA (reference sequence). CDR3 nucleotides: TGCAGTGCTAGAGATCGGGGGGGCGGCTCCGGGGAGCTGTTTTTT. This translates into CSARDRGGGSGELFF.

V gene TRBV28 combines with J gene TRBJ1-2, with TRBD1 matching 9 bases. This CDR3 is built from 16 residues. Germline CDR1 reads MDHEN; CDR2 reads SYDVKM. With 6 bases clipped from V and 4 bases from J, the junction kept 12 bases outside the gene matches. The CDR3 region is CASSQIGTGTPYGYTF. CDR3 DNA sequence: TGTGCCAGCAGCCAAATAGGGACAGGGACCCCCTATGGCTACACCTTC.